The sample holds a few counts of the clone carrying this T cell receptor beta chain. These data come from a study of blood T cell repertoires in COVID-19. In the original workflow: Using reference gene primer amplification, nucleated cell counts were estimated. Measured with immunoSEQ multiplex PCR; TCRdb has only the in-frame clones, and not every one. That table gives V, J and clone size, and the DNA gave D and trimming. In the table there are 53,000 or so clones, roughly 90% of which are singletons. Germline assignment: CDR1 WSHSY and CDR2 SAAADI. V shed 7 bases, J shed 0 bases, and the junction held 6 bases outside the gene matches. CDR3 length: 15 amino acids.

The V call is TRBV10-2, the J call TRBJ1-3; 7 bases agree with TRBD1. The specimen sequenced was peripheral blood. The TCR originated in an older man with acute or convalescent COVID-19. CDR3 sequence (DNA): TGCGCCAGCAAGACAGGGATCGGCTCTGGAAACACCATATATTTT. This gives the protein CASKTGIGSGNTIYF.